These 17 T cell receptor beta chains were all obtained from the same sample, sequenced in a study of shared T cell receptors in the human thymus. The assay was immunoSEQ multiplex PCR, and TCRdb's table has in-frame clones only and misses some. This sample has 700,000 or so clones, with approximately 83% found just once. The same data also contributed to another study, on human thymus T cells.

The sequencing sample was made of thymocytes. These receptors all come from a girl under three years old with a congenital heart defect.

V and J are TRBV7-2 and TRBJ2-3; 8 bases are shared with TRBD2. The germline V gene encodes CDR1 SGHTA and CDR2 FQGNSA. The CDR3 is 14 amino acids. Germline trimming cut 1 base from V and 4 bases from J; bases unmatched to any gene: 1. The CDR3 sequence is CASSLEAGADTQYF. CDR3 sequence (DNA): TGTGCCAGCAGCTTAGAAGCGGGGGCAGATACGCAGTATTTT. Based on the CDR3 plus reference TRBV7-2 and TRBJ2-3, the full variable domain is GAGVSQSPSNKVTEKGKDVELRCDPISGHTALYWYRQSLGQGLEFLIYFQGNSAPDKSGLPSDRFSAERTGGSVSTLTIQRTQQEDSAVYLCASSLEAGADTQYFGPGTRLTVL.

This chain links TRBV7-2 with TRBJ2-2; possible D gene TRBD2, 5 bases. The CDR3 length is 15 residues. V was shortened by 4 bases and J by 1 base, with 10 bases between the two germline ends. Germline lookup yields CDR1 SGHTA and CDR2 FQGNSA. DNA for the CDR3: TGTGCCAGCAGCTCGCCCACTAGGAACACCGGGGAGCTGTTTTTT. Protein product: CASSSPTRNTGELFF.

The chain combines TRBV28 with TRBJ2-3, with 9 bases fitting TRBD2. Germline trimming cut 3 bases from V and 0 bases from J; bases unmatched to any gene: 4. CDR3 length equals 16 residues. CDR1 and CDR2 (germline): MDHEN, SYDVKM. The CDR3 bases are TGTGCCAGCAGTTTCGGAAGCGGGGGGAGCACAGATACGCAGTATTTT. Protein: CASSFGSGGSTDTQYF.

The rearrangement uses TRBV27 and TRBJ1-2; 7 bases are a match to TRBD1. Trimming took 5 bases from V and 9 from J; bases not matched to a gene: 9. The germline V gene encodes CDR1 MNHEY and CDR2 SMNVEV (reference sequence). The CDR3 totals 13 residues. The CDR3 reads CASSPGQEDSYTF. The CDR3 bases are TGTGCCAGCAGTCCCGGACAGGAGGATAGCTACACCTTC.

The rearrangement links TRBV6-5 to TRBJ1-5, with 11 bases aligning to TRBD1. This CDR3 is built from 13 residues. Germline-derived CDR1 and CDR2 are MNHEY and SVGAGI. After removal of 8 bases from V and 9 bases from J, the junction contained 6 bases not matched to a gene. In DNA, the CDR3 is TGTGCCAGCTGGACAGGGGGCCGCGGGCCCCAGCATTTT. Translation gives CASWTGGRGPQHF.

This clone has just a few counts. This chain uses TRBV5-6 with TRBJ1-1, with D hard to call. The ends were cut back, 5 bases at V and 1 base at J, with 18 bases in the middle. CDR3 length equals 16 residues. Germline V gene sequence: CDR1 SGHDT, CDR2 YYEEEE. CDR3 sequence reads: CASRVYSVRSNTEAFF. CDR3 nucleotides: TGTGCCAGCAGAGTTTACTCAGTCAGGTCGAACACTGAAGCTTTCTTT.

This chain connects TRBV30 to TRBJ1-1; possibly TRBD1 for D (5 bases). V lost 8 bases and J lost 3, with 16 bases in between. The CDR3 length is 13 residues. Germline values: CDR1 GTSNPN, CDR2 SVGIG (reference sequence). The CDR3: CARTGGDDTEAFF. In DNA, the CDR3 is TGTGCCCGGACGGGGGGGGATGACACTGAAGCTTTCTTT.

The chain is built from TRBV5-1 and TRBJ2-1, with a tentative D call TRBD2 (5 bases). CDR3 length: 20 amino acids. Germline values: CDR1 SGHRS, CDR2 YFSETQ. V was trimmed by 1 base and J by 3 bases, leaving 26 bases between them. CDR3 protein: CASSLIPRLFFSEGYNEQFF. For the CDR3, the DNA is TGCGCCAGCAGCTTGATCCCGAGGCTGTTCTTCTCCGAGGGCTACAATGAGCAGTTCTTC.

This CDR3 reads CASSYVDRGYSPLHF. DNA for the CDR3: TGTGCCAGCAGTTACGTGGACAGGGGCTATTCACCCCTCCACTTT. This rearrangement joins TRBV6-6 to TRBJ1-6, with 9 bases identical to TRBD1. CDR1 is MNHNY, CDR2 SVGAGI, per germline (reference sequence). The trim removed 2 bases at V and 8 bases at J, leaving 4 bases unmatched. The CDR3 spans 15 residues.

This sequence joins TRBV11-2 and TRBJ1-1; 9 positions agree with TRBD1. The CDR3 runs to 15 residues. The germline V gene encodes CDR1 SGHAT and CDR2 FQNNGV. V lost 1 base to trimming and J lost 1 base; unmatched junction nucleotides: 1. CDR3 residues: CASSLVGQGNTEAFF. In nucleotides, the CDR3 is TGTGCCAGCAGCTTAGTGGGACAGGGGAACACTGAAGCTTTCTTT.

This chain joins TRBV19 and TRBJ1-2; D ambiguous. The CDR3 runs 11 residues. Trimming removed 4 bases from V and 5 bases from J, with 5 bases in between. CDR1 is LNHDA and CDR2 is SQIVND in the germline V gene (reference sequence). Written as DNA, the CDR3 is TGTGCCAGTAGTAGCAGATATGGCTACACCTTC. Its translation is CASSSRYGYTF. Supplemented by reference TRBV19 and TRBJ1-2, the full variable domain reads DGGITQSPKYLFRKEGQNVTLSCEQNLNHDAMYWYRQDPGQGLRLIYYSQIVNDFQKGDIAEGYSVSREKKESFPLTVTSAQKNPTAFYLCASSSRYGYTFGSGTRLTVV.

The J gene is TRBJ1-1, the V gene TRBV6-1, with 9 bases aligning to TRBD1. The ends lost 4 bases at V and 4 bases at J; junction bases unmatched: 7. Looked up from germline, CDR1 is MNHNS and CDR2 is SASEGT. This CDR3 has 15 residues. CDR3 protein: CASSATGTGSTEAFF. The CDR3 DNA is TGTGCCAGCAGTGCCACCGGGACAGGGAGCACTGAAGCTTTCTTT.

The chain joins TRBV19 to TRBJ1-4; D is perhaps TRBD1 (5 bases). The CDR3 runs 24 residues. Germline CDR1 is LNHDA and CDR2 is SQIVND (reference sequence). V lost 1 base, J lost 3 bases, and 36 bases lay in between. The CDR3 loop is CASSIASYRLGPGGLLGANEKLFF. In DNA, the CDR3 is TGTGCCAGTAGTATAGCTTCGTATCGGCTGGGGCCGGGAGGTCTCTTGGGGGCTAATGAAAAACTGTTTTTT.

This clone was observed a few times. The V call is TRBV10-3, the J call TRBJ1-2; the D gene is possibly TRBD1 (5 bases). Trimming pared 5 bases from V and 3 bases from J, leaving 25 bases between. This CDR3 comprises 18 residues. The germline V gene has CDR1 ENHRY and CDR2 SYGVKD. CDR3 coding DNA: TGTGCCATCAGTCAACCCAGGCAGGGCTGGGTTGAGGACTATGGCTACACCTTC. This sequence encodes CAISQPRQGWVEDYGYTF.

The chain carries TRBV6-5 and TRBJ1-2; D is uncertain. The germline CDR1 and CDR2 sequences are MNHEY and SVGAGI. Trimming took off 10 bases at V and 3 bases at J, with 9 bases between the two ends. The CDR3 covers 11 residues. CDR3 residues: CATDSYYGYTF. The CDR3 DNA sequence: TGTGCCACCGACTCTTACTATGGCTACACCTTC.

CDR3 loop: CASSLGDRESYEQYF. CDR3 DNA sequence: TGTGCCAGCAGCTTAGGGGACAGGGAATCCTACGAGCAGTACTTC. The chain carries TRBV7-2 and TRBJ2-7; 9 bases are a match to TRBD1. The trim removed 1 base at V and 1 base at J, leaving 2 bases unmatched. The CDR3 covers 15 residues. The V gene's germline CDR1 is SGHTA and CDR2 FQGNSA.

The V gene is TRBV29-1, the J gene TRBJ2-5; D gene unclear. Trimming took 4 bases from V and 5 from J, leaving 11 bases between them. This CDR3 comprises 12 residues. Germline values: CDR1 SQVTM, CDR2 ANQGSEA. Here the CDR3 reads CSVVSTMETQYF. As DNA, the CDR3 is TGCAGCGTTGTATCTACTATGGAGACCCAGTACTTC.